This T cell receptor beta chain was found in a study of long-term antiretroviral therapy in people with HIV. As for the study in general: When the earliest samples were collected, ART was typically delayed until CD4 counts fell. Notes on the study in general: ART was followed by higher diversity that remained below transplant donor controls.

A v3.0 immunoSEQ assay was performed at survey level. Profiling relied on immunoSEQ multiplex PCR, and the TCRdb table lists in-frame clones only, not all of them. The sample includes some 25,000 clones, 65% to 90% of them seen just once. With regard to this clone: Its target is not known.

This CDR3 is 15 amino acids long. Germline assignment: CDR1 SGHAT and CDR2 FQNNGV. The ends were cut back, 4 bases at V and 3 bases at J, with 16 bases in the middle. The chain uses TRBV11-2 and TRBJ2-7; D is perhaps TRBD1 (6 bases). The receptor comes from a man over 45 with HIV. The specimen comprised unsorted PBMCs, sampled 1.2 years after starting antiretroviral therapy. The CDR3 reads CASSSSSDSRYEQYF. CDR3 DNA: TGTGCCAGCAGCTCTTCCTCGGACAGTCGCTACGAGCAGTACTTC. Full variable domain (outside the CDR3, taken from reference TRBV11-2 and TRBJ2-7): EAGVAQSPRYKIIEKRQSVAFWCNPISGHATLYWYQQILGQGPKLLIQFQNNGVVDDSQLPKDRFSAERLKGVDSTLKIQPAKLEDSAVYLCASSSSSDSRYEQYFGPGTRLTVT.